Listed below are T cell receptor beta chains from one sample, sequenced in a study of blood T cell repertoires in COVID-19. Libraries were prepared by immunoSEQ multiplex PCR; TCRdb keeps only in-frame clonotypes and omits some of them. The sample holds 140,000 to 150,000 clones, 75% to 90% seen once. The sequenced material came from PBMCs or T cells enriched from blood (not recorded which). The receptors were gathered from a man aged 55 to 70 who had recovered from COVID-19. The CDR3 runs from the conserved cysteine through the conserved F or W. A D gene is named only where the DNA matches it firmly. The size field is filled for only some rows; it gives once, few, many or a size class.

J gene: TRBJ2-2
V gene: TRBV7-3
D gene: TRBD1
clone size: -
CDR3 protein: CASSEQGAGTGELFF
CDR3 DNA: TGTGCCAGCAGCGAACAGGGGGCGGGCACCGGGGAGCTGTTTTTT

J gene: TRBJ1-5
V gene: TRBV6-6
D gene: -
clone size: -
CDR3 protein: CASSRTVSNQPQHF
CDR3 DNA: TGTGCCAGCAGCCGGACAGTTAGCAATCAGCCCCAGCATTTT

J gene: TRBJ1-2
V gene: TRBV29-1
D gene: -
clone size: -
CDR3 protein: CSVEVGDSDGYTF
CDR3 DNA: TGCAGCGTTGAAGTGGGGGACTCCGATGGCTACACCTTC

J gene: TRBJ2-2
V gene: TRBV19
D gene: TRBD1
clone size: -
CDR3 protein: CASSMTGGGGELFF
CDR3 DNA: TGTGCCAGTAGTATGACAGGGGGAGGCGGGGAGCTGTTTTTT

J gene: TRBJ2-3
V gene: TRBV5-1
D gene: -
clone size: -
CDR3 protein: CASSPLTGSTDTQYF
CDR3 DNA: TGCGCCAGCAGCCCCCTGACAGGATCTACAGATACGCAGTATTTT

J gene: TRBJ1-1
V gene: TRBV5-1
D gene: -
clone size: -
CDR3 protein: CASSGLGQGLSEAFF
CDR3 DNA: TGCGCCAGCAGCGGGCTGGGCCAGGGCCTCTCTGAAGCTTTCTTT

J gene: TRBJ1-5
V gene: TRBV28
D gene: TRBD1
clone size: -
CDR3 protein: CASRKTGYSNQPQHF
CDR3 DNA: TGTGCCAGCAGGAAGACAGGGTATAGCAATCAGCCCCAGCATTTT

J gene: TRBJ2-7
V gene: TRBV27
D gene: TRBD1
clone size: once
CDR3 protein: CASSLTSGQGALSYEQYF
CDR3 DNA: TGTGCCAGCAGTCTCACCTCCGGACAGGGGGCGCTTTCCTACGAGCAGTACTTC

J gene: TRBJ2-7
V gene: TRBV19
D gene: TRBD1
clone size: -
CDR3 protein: CASSIRTGPLEQYF
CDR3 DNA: TGTGCCAGTAGTATAAGGACAGGCCCCCTCGAGCAGTACTTC

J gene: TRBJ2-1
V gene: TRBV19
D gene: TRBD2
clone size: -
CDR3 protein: CASSNTRTRLAENNEQFF
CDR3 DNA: TGTGCCAGTAGTAACACAAGGACCAGACTAGCGGAGAACAATGAGCAGTTCTTC

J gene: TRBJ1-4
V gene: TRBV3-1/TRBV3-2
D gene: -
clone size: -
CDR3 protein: CASSQVWQGNEKLFF
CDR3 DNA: TGTGCCAGCAGCCAAGTTTGGCAGGGTAATGAAAAACTGTTTTTT

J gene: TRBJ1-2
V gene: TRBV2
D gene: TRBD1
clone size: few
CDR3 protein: CASSASGTGRYGYTF
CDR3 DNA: TGTGCCAGCAGTGCATCCGGGACAGGGAGGTATGGCTACACCTTC

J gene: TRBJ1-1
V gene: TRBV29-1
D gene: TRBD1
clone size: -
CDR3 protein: CSVGQGNTEAFF
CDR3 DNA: TGCAGCGTTGGACAGGGGAACACTGAAGCTTTCTTT

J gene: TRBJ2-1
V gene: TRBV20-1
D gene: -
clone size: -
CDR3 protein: CSVSSGEQFF
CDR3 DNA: TGCAGTGTCTCGTCGGGTGAGCAGTTCTTC

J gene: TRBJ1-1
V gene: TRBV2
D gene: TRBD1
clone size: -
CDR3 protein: CASSPTGMNTEAFF
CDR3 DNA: TGTGCCAGCAGCCCGACAGGGATGAACACTGAAGCTTTCTTT

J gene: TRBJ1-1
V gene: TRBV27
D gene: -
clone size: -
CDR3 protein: CASSFAENTEAFF
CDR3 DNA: TGTGCCAGCAGTTTCGCAGAGAACACTGAAGCTTTCTTT

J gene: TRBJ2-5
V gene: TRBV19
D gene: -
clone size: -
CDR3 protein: CASSIAGSTGTQYF
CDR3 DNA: TGTGCCAGTAGTATAGCAGGGTCCACAGGGACCCAGTACTTC

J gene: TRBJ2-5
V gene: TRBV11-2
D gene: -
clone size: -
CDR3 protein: CASSPNPGGLETQYF
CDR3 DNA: TGTGCCAGCAGCCCCAACCCCGGGGGACTGGAGACCCAGTACTTC

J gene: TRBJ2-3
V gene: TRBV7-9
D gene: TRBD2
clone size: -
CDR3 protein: CASSVAGRAVDTQYF
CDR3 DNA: TGTGCCAGCAGCGTAGCGGGGAGGGCCGTAGATACGCAGTATTTT

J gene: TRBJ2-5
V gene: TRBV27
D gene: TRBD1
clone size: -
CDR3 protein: CASTPDRGGKTQYF
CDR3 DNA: TGTGCCAGCACCCCGGACAGGGGGGGGAAGACCCAGTACTTC

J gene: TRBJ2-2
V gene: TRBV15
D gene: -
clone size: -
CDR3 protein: CATSREVRRLTGELFF
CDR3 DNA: TGTGCCACCAGCAGAGAGGTTCGGCGGCTCACCGGGGAGCTGTTTTTT

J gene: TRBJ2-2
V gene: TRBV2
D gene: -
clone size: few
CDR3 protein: CASSGVLGLATGELFF
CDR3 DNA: TGTGCCAGCAGTGGGGTACTGGGGCTGGCCACCGGGGAGCTGTTTTTT

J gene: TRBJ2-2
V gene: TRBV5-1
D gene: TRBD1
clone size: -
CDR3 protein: CASSTGTENTGELFF
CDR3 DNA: TGCGCCAGCAGCACCGGGACAGAAAACACCGGGGAGCTGTTTTTT

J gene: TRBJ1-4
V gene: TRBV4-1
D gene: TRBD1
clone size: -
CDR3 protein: CASSQGRGQLSEKLFF
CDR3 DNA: TGCGCCAGCAGCCAAGGCAGGGGGCAATTGAGCGAAAAACTGTTTTTT

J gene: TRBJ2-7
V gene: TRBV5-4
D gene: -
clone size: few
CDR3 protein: CASSLGRKMPYEQYF
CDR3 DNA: TGTGCCAGCAGCTTGGGGCGGAAAATGCCCTACGAGCAGTACTTC

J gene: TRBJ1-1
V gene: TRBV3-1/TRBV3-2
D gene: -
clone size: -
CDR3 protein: CASSQGSREAFF
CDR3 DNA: TGTGCCAGCAGCCAAGGATCCCGGGAAGCTTTCTTT

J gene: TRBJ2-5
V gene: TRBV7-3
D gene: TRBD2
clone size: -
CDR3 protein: CASSLAGDQETQYF
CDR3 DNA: TGTGCCAGCAGCCTAGCGGGGGATCAAGAGACCCAGTACTTC

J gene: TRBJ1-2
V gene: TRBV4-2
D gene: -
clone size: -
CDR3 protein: CASSLSDNNYGYTF
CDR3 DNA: TGTGCCAGCAGCCTCTCAGACAATAACTATGGCTACACCTTC

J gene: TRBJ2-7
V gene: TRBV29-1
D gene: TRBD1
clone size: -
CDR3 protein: CSANRGPNEQYF
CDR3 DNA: TGCAGCGCCAACAGGGGGCCCAACGAGCAGTACTTC

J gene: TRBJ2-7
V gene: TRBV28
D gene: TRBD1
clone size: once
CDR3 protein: CASSPTGGYEQYF
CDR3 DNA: TGTGCCAGCAGTCCGACAGGGGGCTACGAGCAGTACTTC

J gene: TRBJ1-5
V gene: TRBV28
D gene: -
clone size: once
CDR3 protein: CATKSADNQPQHF
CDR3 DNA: TGTGCCACCAAAAGCGCGGACAATCAGCCCCAGCATTTT

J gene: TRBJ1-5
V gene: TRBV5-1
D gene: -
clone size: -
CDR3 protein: CASSLGQDNQPQHF
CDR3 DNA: TGCGCCAGCAGCTTGGGACAGGACAATCAGCCCCAGCATTTT

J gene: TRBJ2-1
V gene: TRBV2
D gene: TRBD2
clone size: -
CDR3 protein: CASSDGTSAYNEQFF
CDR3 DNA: TGTGCCAGCAGTGATGGGACTAGCGCATACAATGAGCAGTTCTTC

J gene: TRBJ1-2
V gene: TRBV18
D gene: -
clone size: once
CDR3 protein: CASSPQGAGYGYTF
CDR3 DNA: TGTGCCAGCTCACCGCAGGGAGCGGGGTATGGCTACACCTTC

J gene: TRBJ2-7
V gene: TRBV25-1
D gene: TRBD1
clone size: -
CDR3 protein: CASSEQGAFEQYF
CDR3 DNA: TGTGCCAGCAGTGAACAGGGGGCTTTCGAGCAGTACTTC

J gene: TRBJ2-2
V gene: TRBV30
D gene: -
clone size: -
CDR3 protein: CAWSGNTGELFF
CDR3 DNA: TGTGCCTGGAGCGGGAACACCGGGGAGCTGTTTTTT

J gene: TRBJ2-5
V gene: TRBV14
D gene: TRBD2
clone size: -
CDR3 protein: CASSQDPSGRAETQYF
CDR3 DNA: TGTGCCAGCAGCCAAGATCCGAGCGGGAGGGCAGAGACCCAGTACTTC

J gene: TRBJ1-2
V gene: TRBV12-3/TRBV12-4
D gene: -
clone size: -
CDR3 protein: CASSRQVYGYTF
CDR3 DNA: TGTGCCAGCAGCCGACAGGTCTATGGCTACACCTTC

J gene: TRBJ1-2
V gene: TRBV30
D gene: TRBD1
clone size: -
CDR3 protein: CGIGTGSGYTF
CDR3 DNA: TGCGGCATCGGGACAGGTTCTGGCTACACCTTC

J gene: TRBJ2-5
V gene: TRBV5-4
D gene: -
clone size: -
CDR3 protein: CASSLAVEETQYF
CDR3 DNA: TGTGCCAGCAGCTTGGCGGTAGAGGAGACCCAGTACTTC

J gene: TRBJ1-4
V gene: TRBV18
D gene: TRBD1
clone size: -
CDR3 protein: CASSGGQIPTNEKLFF
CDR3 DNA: TGTGCCAGCTCCGGGGGACAGATCCCAACTAATGAAAAACTGTTTTTT

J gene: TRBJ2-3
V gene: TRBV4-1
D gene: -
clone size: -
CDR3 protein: CASSQGSSYFSTDTQYF
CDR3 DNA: TGCGCCAGCAGCCAAGGGTCAAGCTACTTTAGCACAGATACGCAGTATTTT

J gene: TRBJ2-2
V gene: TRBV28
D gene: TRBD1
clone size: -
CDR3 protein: CASSTWTGINTGELFF
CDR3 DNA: TGTGCCAGCAGTACCTGGACAGGAATCAACACCGGGGAGCTGTTTTTT

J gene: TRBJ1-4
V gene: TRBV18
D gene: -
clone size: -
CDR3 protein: CASSHGQLRTNEKLFF
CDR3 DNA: TGTGCCAGCTCACACGGACAGTTAAGAACTAATGAAAAACTGTTTTTT

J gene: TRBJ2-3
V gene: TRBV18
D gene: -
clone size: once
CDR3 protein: CASSPTGTDTQYF
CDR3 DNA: TGTGCCAGCTCACCAACGGGGACAGATACGCAGTATTTT

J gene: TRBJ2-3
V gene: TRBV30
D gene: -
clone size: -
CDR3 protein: CAWTRGTDTQYF
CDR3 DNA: TGTGCCTGGACGCGGGGCACAGATACGCAGTATTTT

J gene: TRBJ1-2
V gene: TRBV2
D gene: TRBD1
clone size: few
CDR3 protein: CASSRDSGYTF
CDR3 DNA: TGTGCCAGCAGTAGGGACAGTGGCTACACCTTC

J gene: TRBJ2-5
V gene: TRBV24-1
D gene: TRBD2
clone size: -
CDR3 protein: CATMGTSGGETQYF
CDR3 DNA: TGTGCCACCATGGGGACTAGCGGGGGTGAGACCCAGTACTTC

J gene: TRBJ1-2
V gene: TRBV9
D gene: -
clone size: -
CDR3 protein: CASSLRGQSYGYTF
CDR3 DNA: TGTGCCAGCAGCCTGAGAGGACAGAGCTATGGCTACACCTTC

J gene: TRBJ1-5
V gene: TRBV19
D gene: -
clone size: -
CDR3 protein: CASSIWGDVMVKPQHF
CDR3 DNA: TGTGCCAGTAGTATATGGGGGGACGTCATGGTTAAGCCCCAGCATTTT

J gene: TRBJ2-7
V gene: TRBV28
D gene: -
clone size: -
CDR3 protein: CASSLFIRAYEQYF
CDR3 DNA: TGTGCCAGCAGTTTATTTATTCGGGCCTACGAGCAGTACTTC

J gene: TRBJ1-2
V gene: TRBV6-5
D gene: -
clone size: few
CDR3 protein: CASSYDQGRDYGYTF
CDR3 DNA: TGTGCCAGCAGTTACGACCAGGGTAGGGACTATGGCTACACCTTC

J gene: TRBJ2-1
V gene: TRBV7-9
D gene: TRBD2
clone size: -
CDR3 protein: CASSVLAGAYNEQFF
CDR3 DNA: TGTGCCAGCAGCGTACTAGCGGGGGCCTACAATGAGCAGTTCTTC